Following are 12 T cell receptor beta chains from one sample sequenced in a study of blood T cell repertoires in COVID-19. TCRdb's copy holds only in-frame clones and misses some; the assay was immunoSEQ multiplex PCR. The table includes some 270,000 clones, approximately 89% detected once. Source material: peripheral blood. These receptors were collected from a woman aged 60-75 years who had recovered from COVID-19.

The chain is built from TRBV5-4 and TRBJ1-1; D is unresolved. CDR1 is SGHNT and CDR2 is YYREEE in the germline V gene (reference sequence). The CDR3 has 14 residues. V lost 0 bases and J lost 2, with 8 bases in between. The CDR3 nucleotides read TGTGCCAGCAGCTTGGGGGCATCAAACACTGAAGCTTTCTTT. As protein: CASSLGASNTEAFF.

This rearrangement joins TRBV29-1 to TRBJ2-5; D is ambiguous. CDR3 length equals 13 residues. The germline gives CDR1 SQVTM, CDR2 ANQGSEA. Between the trimmed V and J ends, which lost 7 bases and 2 bases, there was a span of 14 bases. The CDR3 loop reads CSGRSRRQETQYF. For the CDR3, the DNA is TGCAGCGGAAGATCTCGGAGACAAGAGACCCAGTACTTC.

This clone turned up a few times. This rearrangement joins TRBV5-1 to TRBJ1-1; D is perhaps TRBD1 (5 bases). The CDR3 spans 14 residues. V lost 1 base and J lost 4, with 11 bases in between. Germline CDR1 SGHRS, CDR2 YFSETQ. The CDR3 sequence: CASSLSVRATEAFF. For the CDR3, the DNA is TGCGCCAGCAGCTTGAGTGTCAGGGCCACTGAAGCTTTCTTT.

This clone was counted ten times or more. This rearrangement joins TRBV5-1 to TRBJ2-3; a weak D match, TRBD1 (6 bases). V was pared by 0 bases and J by 6 bases, with 11 bases between. Germline-derived CDR1 and CDR2 are SGHRS and YFSETQ. CDR3 size: 14 residues. CDR3 DNA: TGCGCCAGCAGCTTGGAGACAGGCATTGATACGCAGTATTTT. Translating gives CASSLETGIDTQYF.

The chain has TRBV20-1 and TRBJ2-2, with D maybe TRBD2 (5 bases). The V end lost 3 bases, the J end lost 5 bases, and 22 bases lay between the germline ends. The germline CDR1 and CDR2 sequences are DFQATT and SNEGSKA (reference sequence). This CDR3 contains 17 residues. CDR3 in DNA: TGCAGTGCTAGTAAAATTTTAGGGAGACGAGGAACCGGGGAGCTGTTTTTT. This sequence encodes CSASKILGRRGTGELFF.

The chain employs TRBV7-4 and TRBJ2-7, with 7 bases identical to TRBD1. The V gene end was trimmed by 1 base and the J gene end by 2 bases; junction bases not matched to a gene: 8. The CDR3 totals 16 residues. The germline V gene encodes CDR1 SGHVT and CDR2 SQSDAQ. The CDR3 nucleotides are TGTGCCAGCAGCTTAGGGGTAAGGGGGCAAACCTACGAGCAGTACTTC. Translated, it gives CASSLGVRGQTYEQYF.

The chain combines TRBV7-2 with TRBJ2-7, with 8 bases fitting TRBD2. V was pared by 4 bases and J by 4 bases, with 9 bases of the junction left unmatched. Germline-derived CDR1 and CDR2 are SGHTA and FQGNSA. CDR3 length equals 15 residues. The CDR3 loop is CASSWAGLAGYEQYF. Written as DNA, the CDR3 is TGTGCCAGCAGCTGGGCGGGTTTAGCGGGGTACGAGCAGTACTTC.

This clone appeared once. This chain joins TRBV7-2 and TRBJ1-2; D ambiguous. The CDR3 is 15 residues long. Deletions cut 1 base from V and 4 bases from J, with 13 bases between. CDR1 and CDR2 (germline): SGHTA, FQGNSA. This CDR3 reads CASSLGPLGSYGYTF. Here the CDR3 DNA reads TGTGCCAGCAGCTTAGGACCCCTCGGGAGCTATGGCTACACCTTC.

The J gene is TRBJ2-5, the V gene TRBV19; 10 nucleotides agree with TRBD2. V was clipped by 4 bases and J by 1 base; unmatched bases: 6. The length of the CDR3 is 16 residues. Germline V gene data show CDR1 as LNHDA and CDR2 as SQIVND (reference sequence). CDR3 DNA: TGTGCCAGTAGTACTAGCGGGGGCCCAGGCCAAGAGACCCAGTACTTC. Residues: CASSTSGGPGQETQYF.

The DNA for the CDR3 is TGCAGCGTTGAGCAGGGGGCGGAGGAGCAGTACTTC. Its translation: CSVEQGAEEQYF. This chain links TRBV29-1 with TRBJ2-7, with 8 positions matching TRBD1. CDR1 SQVTM and CDR2 ANQGSEA come from the germline V gene. The CDR3 totals 12 residues. Unmatched junction bases numbered 5, after V lost 3 bases and J lost 7 bases.

The chain is built from TRBV9 and TRBJ1-3, with a tentative D call TRBD1 (6 bases). The V end was cut by 1 base, the J end by 2 bases, with 25 bases between. The CDR3 consists of 20 residues. Germline CDR1 reads SGDLS; CDR2 reads YYNGEE. CDR3 in amino acids: CASSVYQGGSLADAGNTIYF. As DNA, the CDR3 is TGTGCCAGCAGCGTATACCAAGGGGGATCATTGGCGGACGCTGGAAACACCATATATTTT. The variable domain in full, with the rest retrieved from reference TRBV9 and TRBJ1-3, is DSGVTQTPKHLITATGQRVTLRCSPRSGDLSVYWYQQSLDQGLQFLIQYYNGEERAKGNILERFSAQQFPDLHSELNLSSLELGDSALYFCASSVYQGGSLADAGNTIYFGEGSWLTVV.

The chain carries TRBV6-5 and TRBJ1-5; D ambiguous. Per germline, CDR1 MNHEY and CDR2 SVGAGI. The CDR3 covers 14 residues. Trimming stripped 7 bases from V and 3 bases from J, with 13 bases between. The CDR3 spells CASITPGNNQPQHF. CDR3 nucleotide sequence: TGTGCCAGCATCACGCCGGGGAACAATCAGCCCCAGCATTTT.